Described below is a single TCR beta chain sequence and its context. Its target is not known. This CDR3 has 15 amino acids. Trimming removed 3 bases from V and 5 bases from J; junction bases left unmatched: 3. Looked up from germline, CDR1 is MDHEN and CDR2 is SYDVKM. This specimen comes from a study of T cell responses to AZD1222 COVID-19 vaccine. The study's findings and limits: There were repertoire samples only from the period after the peak T cell response. The donor cohort was predominantly white British with a female majority, and clonal diversity may have been underestimated. Variant regions that are unmutated are reportedly the target of nearly half of spike-specific TCRs.

Profiling relied on immunoSEQ multiplex PCR, and the TCRdb table lists in-frame clones only, not all of them. The table includes 95,000 to 150,000 clones, about nine tenths detected once. The chain has TRBV28 and TRBJ2-3; 12 bases fit TRBD1. The source was peripheral blood, collected on day 0 of AZD1222 vaccination. The sequence derives from an adult in good health. CDR3 sequence reads: CASSFGTGGEDTQYF. Here the CDR3 DNA reads TGTGCCAGCAGTTTTGGGACAGGGGGCGAAGATACGCAGTATTTT.